The clone carrying this T cell receptor beta chain occurred a few times. These data originate in a study of blood T cell repertoires in COVID-19. Study background: Sites across the United States, Italy and Spain contributed samples from acute and convalescent COVID-19. T cells, B-cell-depleted T cells, or PBMCs supplied cDNA or gDNA.

As handled by the study authors: Amplified reference gene primers provided the basis for estimating nucleated cell counts. Repertoires were generated with immunoSEQ multiplex PCR, while TCRdb's copy carries only in-frame clones and drops some. V and J calls and clone size are given by that table; D and trimming were obtained from the DNA. The sample includes 46,000 or so clones, 70% to 90% seen only once; the top ten take around 12%. The CDR3 is 13 residues long. Germline lookup yields CDR1 MGHRA and CDR2 YSYEKL. V was pared by 8 bases and J by 5 bases, with 16 bases between. The chain recombines TRBV4-1 with TRBJ2-7, with D possibly being TRBD1 (6 bases). What was sequenced was peripheral blood. This clonotype was obtained from a human donor in a cohort sampled during active COVID-19. CDR3 sequence (DNA): TGCGCCAGCCGAAAGGCAGGGGTCGACGAGCAGTACTTC. Its protein product is CASRKAGVDEQYF.